The 32 T cell receptor beta chains presented below share a single source sample, sequenced in a study of OX40 agonist ivuxolimab in advanced cancers. Generated by immunoSEQ multiplex PCR, the TCRdb table keeps only in-frame clones and is missing some. The data contain some 46,000 clones, more than 80% of them seen just once; the ten biggest clones take up 12%. This material consisted of CD4+ or CD8+ T cells sorted from blood, taken in a trial of the OX40 agonist ivuxolimab. The source of these receptors is an adult with an advanced solid tumor such as melanoma, head and neck, liver or kidney cancer.

This chain links TRBV6-6 with TRBJ1-5; 9 bases are shared with TRBD1. The CDR3 loop spans 14 amino acids. The germline V gene encodes CDR1 MNHNY and CDR2 SVGAGI (reference sequence). The V segment lost 2 bases and the J segment 5 bases; nucleotides outside the gene matches: 1. The CDR3 coding sequence is TGTGCCAGCAGTTACGGGACAGGGCATCAGCCCCAGCATTTT. Its protein product is CASSYGTGHQPQHF.

This clone has just a few counts. This chain connects TRBV15 to TRBJ2-7; TRBD2 matches at 9 bases. Trimming cost V 2 bases and J 2 bases; bases outside gene matches: 1. The CDR3 consists of 14 residues. Germline CDR1 reads LNHNV; CDR2 reads YYDKDF (reference sequence). The CDR3 bases are TGTGCCACCAGCAGACTAGCGGGACCCTACGAGCAGTACTTC. Its protein is CATSRLAGPYEQYF.

The chain has TRBV7-8 and TRBJ2-2, with a weak D call TRBD1 (5 bases). Trimming removed 0 bases from V and 5 bases from J, with 13 bases in between. Per the germline V gene, CDR1 is SGHVS and CDR2 is FQNEAQ. The CDR3 totals 16 residues. The CDR3 here is CASSLATVPGTGELFF. In DNA, the CDR3 is TGTGCCAGCAGCTTAGCGACGGTTCCAGGGACCGGGGAGCTGTTTTTT.

J is TRBJ1-5 and V is TRBV5-1; D remains ambiguous. V lost 0 bases and J 6 bases, leaving 10 bases between the germline ends. The CDR3 runs 14 residues. In germline, CDR1 is SGHRS, CDR2 YFSETQ. CDR3: CASSLVLGGQPQHF. Written as DNA, the CDR3 is TGCGCCAGCAGCTTGGTACTGGGAGGTCAGCCCCAGCATTTT.

V is TRBV11-1 and J is TRBJ2-1; TRBD2 matches 12 bases. With 1 base clipped from V and 9 bases from J, the junction kept 4 bases outside the gene matches. Germline V gene sequence: CDR1 SGHAT, CDR2 FQDESV (reference sequence). This CDR3 has 15 residues. CDR3 in amino acids: CASSLGLAGVFEQFF. CDR3 DNA: TGTGCCAGCAGCTTAGGACTAGCGGGAGTCTTTGAGCAGTTCTTC.

V is TRBV27 and J is TRBJ1-5, with D perhaps matching TRBD1 (6 bases). The CDR3 totals 14 residues. Germline CDR1 reads MNHEY; CDR2 reads SMNVEV (reference sequence). Deletions cut 4 bases from V and 1 base from J, with 8 bases between. The CDR3 protein is CASSSGESNQPQHF. DNA for the CDR3: TGTGCCAGCAGTTCAGGGGAGAGCAATCAGCCCCAGCATTTT.

The CDR3 sequence: CASSQWGSNTEAFF. The CDR3 DNA reads as TGTGCCAGCAGCCAGTGGGGCTCGAACACTGAAGCTTTCTTT. The chain couples TRBV4-2 to TRBJ1-1; tentative D call: TRBD1 (5 bases). The CDR3 spans 14 residues. V was trimmed by 3 bases and J by 1 base, leaving 9 bases between them. Germline CDR1 reads LGHNA; CDR2 reads YNFKEQ.

The J gene is TRBJ2-1, the V gene TRBV4-2, with D possibly matching TRBD1 (6 bases). The V end was cut by 0 bases, the J end by 8 bases, with 8 bases between. Germline lookup yields CDR1 LGHNA and CDR2 YNFKEQ. The CDR3 length is 13 residues. CDR3 sequence reads: CASSQEGADEQFF. CDR3 in DNA: TGTGCCAGCAGCCAAGAGGGGGCAGATGAGCAGTTCTTC.

The rearrangement uses TRBV30 and TRBJ1-1, with D possibly TRBD1 on 6 matching bases. Per germline, CDR1 GTSNPN and CDR2 SVGIG (reference sequence). The V and J ends lost 1 base and 1 base respectively, with 13 bases between them. The CDR3 consists of 15 residues. The CDR3, as DNA: TGTGCCTGGAGTGAGGGGGTGGGGAAGAACACTGAAGCTTTCTTT. Its translation is CAWSEGVGKNTEAFF.

The chain carries TRBV13 and TRBJ2-7; 11 bases match TRBD2. CDR3 size: 15 residues. The V and J ends lost 5 bases and 2 bases, in that order; junction bases with no gene match: 5. The V gene's germline CDR1 is PRHDT and CDR2 FYEKMQ (reference sequence). In DNA form, the CDR3 reads TGTGCCAGCAGCGGTAGCGGGGGGGCCGCCTACGAGCAGTACTTC. Translated, it gives CASSGSGGAAYEQYF.

J is TRBJ1-6 and V is TRBV10-2, with D hard to call. The V gene lost 7 bases and the J gene lost 10 bases, with 17 bases spanning the gap. The CDR3 contains 14 residues. Germline assignment: CDR1 WSHSY and CDR2 SAAADI. The CDR3 loop is CASTRRSTGSPLHF. CDR3 sequence (DNA): TGCGCCAGCACCAGGAGGTCGACGGGATCACCCCTCCACTTT.

With regard to this clone: The identical CDR3 is also encoded by other nucleotide sequences in the sample. The J gene is TRBJ2-7, the V gene TRBV5-4, with D unresolved. V shed 0 bases and J shed 4 bases, with 5 bases lying between them. CDR3 length equals 12 residues. CDR1 and CDR2 (germline): SGHNT, YYREEE (reference sequence). CDR3 nucleotides: TGTGCCAGCAGCTTGGGGACGTACGAGCAGTACTTC. Translation: CASSLGTYEQYF.

The chain uses TRBV19 and TRBJ1-2; D is uncertain. Germline lookup yields CDR1 LNHDA and CDR2 SQIVND (reference sequence). V shed 3 bases and J shed 2 bases, with 7 bases lying between them. The CDR3 totals 13 residues. In nucleotides, the CDR3 is TGTGCCAGTAGTATTTCAGAAAACTATGGCTACACCTTC. Its protein product is CASSISENYGYTF.

The sample holds a few counts of this clone. The CDR3 DNA reads TGTGCCTGGGACCCAGGGGGGGGCACCACTGAAGCTTTCTTT. It is translated as CAWDPGGGTTEAFF. The chain uses TRBV30 and TRBJ1-1, with 7 nucleotides matching TRBD1. J gave up 4 bases and V 5 bases, and 10 bases lay outside the gene matches. From germline, CDR1 is GTSNPN and CDR2 SVGIG (reference sequence). The CDR3 extends over 14 amino acids.

This chain uses TRBV30 with TRBJ2-3; possible D gene TRBD2, 7 bases. This CDR3 has 15 residues. CDR1 is GTSNPN and CDR2 is SVGIG in the germline V gene (reference sequence). The CDR3 DNA is TGTGCTCGTGGCGGGGGCGATCCATTCACAGATACGCAGTATTTT. Its translation: CARGGGDPFTDTQYF.

The rearrangement joins TRBV27 to TRBJ1-1; tentatively, D is TRBD1 (6 bases). V lost 4 bases and J lost 4, with 16 bases in between. The CDR3 extends over 15 amino acids. Germline CDR1 and CDR2: MNHEY and SMNVEV (reference sequence). CDR3 sequence reads: CASSSNAKGGTEAFF. CDR3 coding DNA: TGTGCCAGCAGTTCGAATGCGAAGGGGGGCACTGAAGCTTTCTTT.

V gene TRBV19 combines with J gene TRBJ2-7; 11 positions agree with TRBD2. V dropped 5 bases and J dropped 3; count of bases not matched to a gene: 6. CDR1 is LNHDA and CDR2 is SQIVND in the germline V gene (reference sequence). The CDR3 runs 15 residues. CDR3 region: CASSVTSGGFYEQYF. CDR3 in DNA: TGTGCCAGTAGTGTTACTAGCGGGGGTTTCTACGAGCAGTACTTC.

This clone has just one count. This chain uses TRBV30 with TRBJ2-3; no clear D gene. The CDR3 spans 12 residues. Germline CDR1 reads GTSNPN; CDR2 reads SVGIG (reference sequence). V gave up 4 bases and J gave up 2 bases, with 7 bases separating them. The DNA for the CDR3 is TGTGCCTGGACCAGTAACACAGATACGCAGTATTTT. Its protein is CAWTSNTDTQYF.

This clone appeared a single time. The rearrangement links TRBV12-5 to TRBJ2-4; 9 bases align to TRBD1. This CDR3 is 16 amino acids long. The germline gives CDR1 LGHNT, CDR2 FRNRAP. The V segment lost 3 bases and the J segment 2 bases; nucleotides outside the gene matches: 5. CDR3 bases: TGTGCTAGTGGTTTCGGGACAGGGAAGTCCAAAAACATTCAGTACTTC. This sequence encodes CASGFGTGKSKNIQYF.

The V gene is TRBV4-3, the J gene TRBJ1-6, with TRBD1 identical over 9 bases. Germline CDR1 LGHNA, CDR2 YSLEER. The J segment lost 7 bases and the V segment lost 1 base, leaving 8 bases of the junction unmatched. There are 17 residues in the CDR3. This chain's CDR3 is CASSQGSGQGTNSPLHF. CDR3 sequence (DNA): TGCGCCAGCAGCCAAGGCTCGGGACAGGGCACAAATTCACCCCTCCACTTT.

This rearrangement joins TRBV5-4 to TRBJ1-2; D ambiguous. This CDR3 region has 12 residues. V gave up 1 base and J gave up 6 bases, with 7 bases separating them. Germline lookup yields CDR1 SGHNT and CDR2 YYREEE (reference sequence). The CDR3 bases are TGTGCCAGCAGCTTGATGAGGGATGGCTACACCTTC. It yields the protein CASSLMRDGYTF.

The chain employs TRBV27 and TRBJ1-5; no reliable D call. CDR1 and CDR2 from the germline V gene are MNHEY and SMNVEV (reference sequence). The ends were cut back, 8 bases at V and 0 bases at J, with 8 bases in the middle. There are 13 residues in the CDR3. CDR3 protein: CASGDNSNQPQHF. CDR3 bases: TGTGCCAGCGGAGACAATAGCAATCAGCCCCAGCATTTT.

CDR3 sequence reads: CSVTQGAGANVLTF. CDR3 coding DNA: TGCAGCGTGACCCAGGGGGCCGGGGCCAACGTCCTGACTTTC. The rearrangement joins TRBV29-1 to TRBJ2-6; TRBD1 matches 8 bases. Germline assignment: CDR1 SQVTM and CDR2 ANQGSEA. The CDR3 is 14 amino acids. Trimming took 6 bases from V and 4 from J; bases not matched to a gene: 5.

The chain employs TRBV19 and TRBJ1-1; the D gene is possibly TRBD1 (6 bases). Germline CDR1 and CDR2: LNHDA and SQIVND (reference sequence). CDR3 length: 15 residues. The V gene lost 1 base and the J gene lost 1 base, with 10 bases spanning the gap. Written as DNA, the CDR3 is TGTGCCAGTAGTATAGGGCCGACAGGGAACACTGAAGCTTTCTTT. Translating gives CASSIGPTGNTEAFF. Supplemented by reference TRBV19 and TRBJ1-1, the full variable domain reads DGGITQSPKYLFRKEGQNVTLSCEQNLNHDAMYWYRQDPGQGLRLIYYSQIVNDFQKGDIAEGYSVSREKKESFPLTVTSAQKNPTAFYLCASSIGPTGNTEAFFGQGTRLTVV.

J is TRBJ1-2 and V is TRBV5-6; D is unresolved. Germline lookup yields CDR1 SGHDT and CDR2 YYEEEE. V was trimmed by 0 bases and J by 8 bases, leaving 14 bases between them. The CDR3 loop spans 14 amino acids. The CDR3 is CASSLGSVTLGYTF. The CDR3 nucleotides are TGTGCCAGCAGCTTGGGCAGCGTGACGCTAGGCTACACCTTC.

This chain connects TRBV11-2 to TRBJ2-3; D is ambiguous. Trimming stripped 5 bases from V and 3 bases from J, with 9 bases between. Looked up from germline, CDR1 is SGHAT and CDR2 is FQNNGV. The CDR3 totals 13 residues. The CDR3 DNA sequence: TGTGCCAGCAGCCCCTCCCCGACAGATACGCAGTATTTT. This encodes CASSPSPTDTQYF.

Points on this clone: Other DNA sequences from this sample encode an identical CDR3 as well. The V call is TRBV7-3, the J call TRBJ2-5; 8 nucleotides agree with TRBD2. Germline CDR1 reads SGHTA; CDR2 reads FQGTGA. After removal of 5 bases from V and 2 bases from J, the junction contained 4 bases not matched to a gene. This CDR3 spans 14 amino acids. CDR3 coding DNA: TGTGCCAGCAGCCGGACGGGGGGGCAAGAGACCCAGTACTTC. Translating gives CASSRTGGQETQYF.

J is TRBJ2-7 and V is TRBV7-6; 11 positions match TRBD2. The CDR3 length is 19 residues. The V gene end was trimmed by 1 base and the J gene end by 0 bases; junction bases not matched to a gene: 11. Germline CDR1 is SGHVS and CDR2 is FNYEAQ. The CDR3 loop reads CASSLEGRLAGGTSYEQYF. In DNA, the CDR3 is TGTGCCAGCAGCTTAGAGGGACGTCTAGCGGGAGGAACCTCCTACGAGCAGTACTTC.

The CDR3 DNA sequence: TGCGCCAGCAGCCAAGAAGCCGGGACGCCCTACGAGCAGTACTTC. Its protein is CASSQEAGTPYEQYF. V gene TRBV4-1 combines with J gene TRBJ2-7; D may match TRBD1 or TRBD2 (5 bases each). This CDR3 is 15 amino acids long. V lost 0 bases and J lost 2, with 11 bases in between. The germline CDR1 and CDR2 sequences are MGHRA and YSYEKL.

The CDR3 nucleotides are TGCGCCAGCAGCTTGGTTGGAGGGGGGCAAGAGACCCAGTACTTC. This gives the protein CASSLVGGGQETQYF. The gene calls are TRBV5-1 and TRBJ2-5, with D possibly called TRBD1 or TRBD2 (6 bases each). V lost 0 bases to trimming and J lost 2 bases, with 11 bases between them. CDR1 and CDR2 from the germline V gene are SGHRS and YFSETQ. The CDR3 extends over 15 amino acids.

This chain joins TRBV9 and TRBJ1-4; D may be TRBD1 (5 bases). Trimming pared 6 bases from V and 4 bases from J, leaving 10 bases between. The CDR3 sequence is 13 residues long. CDR1 is SGDLS, CDR2 YYNGEE, per germline. The CDR3 DNA is TGTGCCAGCAACCAGGGTAGTAATGAAAAACTGTTTTTT. Protein: CASNQGSNEKLFF.

The chain links TRBV19 to TRBJ2-1, with TRBD2 matching 12 bases. J was trimmed by 9 bases and V by 6 bases; bases with no gene match: 9. The CDR3 loop spans 15 amino acids. In germline, CDR1 is LNHDA, CDR2 SQIVND (reference sequence). This CDR3 is CASSKLAGGLSEQFF. The CDR3 DNA sequence: TGTGCCAGTAGCAAACTAGCGGGAGGCTTGAGTGAGCAGTTCTTC.